The 29 T cell receptor beta chains below were found in one sample sequenced in a study of Ad26.COV2.S vaccination and SARS-CoV-2 variants. Treatment defined: some 20 received Ad26.COV2.S at low or high dose, single or two shots; a few received placebo; per-sample allocation not given. Material that was analyzed had been drawn on day 63 after the first vaccine or placebo injection. Sequencing used immunoSEQ multiplex PCR; TCRdb keeps in-frame clones, though not all of them. The profile shows hundreds of thousands of clones, about 85% of them singletons. Sequencing used peripheral blood, obtained in a trial of Ad26.COV2.S vaccine versus placebo. The receptors stem from a person aged 18-60 years who received the Ad26.COV2.S COVID-19 vaccine or a placebo.

This chain uses TRBV29-1 with TRBJ2-3; 10 bases align to TRBD2. Trimming took 6 bases from V and 3 from J; bases not matched to a gene: 3. The length of the CDR3 is 13 residues. CDR1 is SQVTM, CDR2 ANQGSEA, per germline. CDR3 region: CSVETSGTDTQYF. Written as DNA, the CDR3 is TGCAGCGTGGAGACTAGCGGGACAGATACGCAGTATTTT.

This chain links TRBV21-1 with TRBJ2-2; TRBD1, the table's D call, was not compared with the DNA. TRBV21-1 is assigned pseudogene status. This CDR3 comprises 19 residues. CDR3 coding DNA: TGTGCCAGCAGTTCATCCAGGTCAGGCCGGGACAAAGACACCGGGGAGCTGTTTTTT. Translation: CASSSSRSGRDKDTGELFF.

The chain recombines TRBV25-1 with TRBJ2-3; 7 bases align to TRBD1. With 1 base clipped from V and 6 bases from J, the junction kept 7 bases outside the gene matches. The CDR3 is 15 residues long. Germline CDR1 and CDR2: MGHDK and SYGVNS. CDR3 sequence (DNA): TGTGCCAGCAGTGAATGGGCAGGGGGAAAGGATACGCAGTATTTT. Residues: CASSEWAGGKDTQYF.

The V gene is TRBV5-4, the J gene TRBJ2-7, with 7 bases fitting TRBD1. Trimming at V came to 5 bases and at J to 1 base, leaving 9 bases not matched to a gene. Germline V gives CDR1 SGHNT, CDR2 YYREEE (reference sequence). The CDR3 totals 15 residues. Here the CDR3 DNA reads TGTGCCAGCAGTAAGATAGGGGGCTATTCCTACGAGCAGTACTTC. Protein product: CASSKIGGYSYEQYF.

This chain connects TRBV21-1 to TRBJ2-5; the table's D call, TRBD2, has no DNA check behind it. TRBV21-1 has pseudogene status. This CDR3 is built from 15 residues. The CDR3 DNA follows: TGTGCCAGCAGCAATTGCAAGGGAGGGAAAGAGACCCAGTACTTC. This gives the protein CASSNCKGGKETQYF.

The V gene is TRBV7-8, the J gene TRBJ2-1; 7 bases map to TRBD2. This CDR3 contains 14 residues. The ends lost 0 bases at V and 7 bases at J; junction bases unmatched: 3. The germline gives CDR1 SGHVS, CDR2 FQNEAQ. Here the CDR3 reads CASSLAYGGNEQFF. CDR3 coding DNA: TGTGCCAGCAGCTTAGCGTACGGGGGGAATGAGCAGTTCTTC.

The CDR3 nucleotides read TGTGCCACCAGCAGGGAGGGCCGGCCATCCTACGAGCAGTACTTC. As protein: CATSREGRPSYEQYF. The gene calls are TRBV15 and TRBJ2-7; the D gene is possibly TRBD2 (6 bases). Between the trimmed V and J ends, which lost 3 bases and 1 base, there was a span of 13 bases. This CDR3 contains 15 residues. Germline V lookup: CDR1 LNHNV, CDR2 YYDKDF (reference sequence).

V gene TRBV5-5 combines with J gene TRBJ1-2, with TRBD1 matching 8 bases. CDR3 length: 19 amino acids. V gave up 7 bases and J gave up 6 bases; unmatched junction bases: 26. Germline CDR1 SGHKS, CDR2 YYEKEE (reference sequence). Written as DNA, the CDR3 is TGTGCCAGCGCCATTGCCCCAGGGGGCCAGTTGGGGCGTGGGAATGGCTACACCTTC. It is translated as CASAIAPGGQLGRGNGYTF.

The chain recombines TRBV6-4 with TRBJ2-1; D is possibly TRBD2 (6 bases). Per the germline V gene, CDR1 is MRHNA and CDR2 is SNTAGT. CDR3 length: 14 residues. V gave up 4 bases and J gave up 8 bases, with 15 bases separating them. The CDR3 sequence: CASSVVTTSHEQFF. The DNA of the CDR3 is TGTGCCAGCAGTGTCGTTACGACTAGTCATGAGCAGTTCTTC.

This CDR3 reads CASSPGQTFQETQYF. CDR3 nucleotide sequence: TGTGCCAGCAGTCCGGGACAGACGTTCCAAGAGACCCAGTACTTC. The chain links TRBV6-2 or TRBV6-3 to TRBJ2-5; 7 bases are shared with TRBD1. Trimming cost V 5 bases and J 1 base; bases outside gene matches: 7. Germline V CDR1 and CDR2: MNHEY, SVGEGT. The CDR3 runs to 15 residues.

The chain combines TRBV6-5 with TRBJ1-2; D not certain. Germline V gives CDR1 MNHEY, CDR2 SVGAGI. CDR3 length equals 13 residues. V lost 10 bases, J lost 0 bases, and 12 bases lay in between. The CDR3 loop is CAIGPKANYGYTF. The CDR3 DNA reads TGTGCCATTGGACCGAAAGCTAACTATGGCTACACCTTC.

This clone was found once. CDR3 coding DNA: TGTGCCAGCAGTTCCGGGACAGGGCAAACCGGGGAGCTGTTTTTT. Encoded protein: CASSSGTGQTGELFF. The rearrangement links TRBV7-3 to TRBJ2-2; 9 bases agree with TRBD1. The J segment lost 5 bases and the V segment lost 6 bases, leaving 7 bases of the junction unmatched. The CDR3 has 15 amino acids. The germline gives CDR1 SGHTA, CDR2 FQGTGA.

This clone was counted a single time. The chain joins TRBV5-1 to TRBJ2-3; TRBD2 matches 10 bases. With V trimmed by 5 bases and J by 0 bases, 6 bases remained unmatched. The CDR3 runs to 16 residues. The V gene's germline CDR1 is SGHRS and CDR2 YFSETQ. The CDR3 bases are TGCGCCAGCAGGCTAGCGGGGGAGTTGAGCACAGATACGCAGTATTTT. Its translation is CASRLAGELSTDTQYF. The full variable domain, with the rest looked up from reference TRBV5-1 and TRBJ2-3, is KAGVTQTPRYLIKTRGQQVTLSCSPISGHRSVSWYQQTPGQGLQFLFEYFSETQRNKGNFPGRFSGRQFSNSRSEMNVSTLELGDSALYLCASRLAGELSTDTQYFGPGTRLTVL.

The genes are TRBV11-2 and TRBJ2-4; D gene unclear. Trimming removed 2 bases at V and 0 bases at J, with 17 bases between. The length of the CDR3 is 18 residues. The V gene's germline CDR1 is SGHAT and CDR2 FQNNGV. This CDR3 reads CASSLSPLLGKAKNIQYF. The DNA of the CDR3 is TGTGCCAGCAGCTTATCCCCATTGCTGGGGAAAGCCAAAAACATTCAGTACTTC.

A word on this clone: At one boundary the junction diverges from the germline segment, which might be a read error. The CDR3 nucleotides are TGTGCTAGCAGCTTCCGGGGATCCAATCAGCCCCAGCATTTT. Protein: CASSFRGSNQPQHF. The chain couples TRBV7-7 to TRBJ1-5; unclear D gene. The CDR3 contains 14 residues. Per germline, CDR1 SSHAT and CDR2 FNYEAQ (reference sequence).

The chain couples TRBV14 to TRBJ1-2; weak D call: TRBD1 (5 bases). Germline values: CDR1 SGHDN, CDR2 FVKESK. The CDR3 is 13 amino acids. Trimming pared 1 base from V and 3 bases from J, leaving 6 bases between. The CDR3, as DNA: TGTGCCAGCAGCCAAGTGGGGCACTATGGCTACACCTTC. The encoded protein is CASSQVGHYGYTF.

The chain joins TRBV12-3 or TRBV12-4 to TRBJ2-5, with D perhaps matching TRBD2 (5 bases). V lost 2 bases to trimming and J lost 4 bases, with 8 bases between them. The length of the CDR3 is 13 residues. The CDR3 region is CASSLRSGETQYF. CDR3 in DNA: TGTGCCAGCAGTTTAAGGAGCGGAGAGACCCAGTACTTC.

The chain joins TRBV29-1 to TRBJ2-7; 11 bases map to TRBD1. J was trimmed by 3 bases and V by 5 bases; bases with no gene match: 6. The CDR3 has 14 amino acids. Germline loops: CDR1 SQVTM, CDR2 ANQGSEA. The CDR3 is CSVSLGTGGYEQYF. CDR3 DNA sequence: TGCAGCGTTAGCTTAGGGACAGGGGGCTACGAGCAGTACTTC.

The chain couples TRBV6-2 or TRBV6-3 to TRBJ1-2; 8 bases are shared with TRBD1. With V trimmed by 0 bases and J by 5 bases, 5 bases remained unmatched. Germline-derived CDR1 and CDR2 are MNHEY and SVGEGT. CDR3 size: 15 residues. As DNA, the CDR3 is TGTGCCAGCAGTTACTCGAAGGGGACAGGTTATGGCTACACCTTC. Translating gives CASSYSKGTGYGYTF.

The rearrangement links TRBV5-6 to TRBJ2-2, with a tentative D call TRBD1 (7 bases). Germline CDR1 SGHDT, CDR2 YYEEEE. The CDR3 contains 16 residues. V lost 4 bases and J 2 bases, leaving 15 bases between the germline ends. CDR3 protein: CASSLAGQTNTGELFF. CDR3 nucleotide sequence: TGTGCCAGCAGCCTGGCGGGACAGACTAACACCGGGGAGCTGTTTTTT.

The V call is TRBV3-1 (or the pseudogene TRBV3-2), the J call TRBJ1-2; D is perhaps TRBD1 (5 bases). Germline assignment: CDR1 LGHDT and CDR2 YNNKEL (reference sequence). The CDR3 loop spans 11 amino acids. The V gene lost 11 bases and the J gene lost 8 bases, with 15 bases spanning the gap. The CDR3 DNA reads TGTGCCTCCTGGGGGGTGAAAGGCTACACCTTC. This gives the protein CASWGVKGYTF.

The chain couples TRBV7-6 to TRBJ1-2; 7 bases map to TRBD1. The junction had 10 bases not matched to a gene; V was cut back by 4 bases and J by 2 bases. The germline gives CDR1 SGHVS, CDR2 FNYEAQ. This CDR3 has 16 residues. As DNA, the CDR3 is TGTGCCAGCAGCTCAATGGGGGACAGCCCAAACTATGGCTACACCTTC. This sequence encodes CASSSMGDSPNYGYTF.

The chain recombines TRBV5-1 with TRBJ2-1; 7 bases align to TRBD1. Germline CDR1 and CDR2: SGHRS and YFSETQ. V lost 2 bases and J lost 7; bases outside the gene matches: 6. The CDR3 has 14 residues. The CDR3 nucleotides are TGCGCCAGCAGCTTCGGGACAGTCTCTAATGAGCAGTTCTTC. Its translation is CASSFGTVSNEQFF.

The gene calls are TRBV7-8 and TRBJ1-1, with TRBD1 as a possible D gene (6 bases). Trimming removed 4 bases at V and 1 base at J, with 13 bases between. CDR1 and CDR2 from the germline V gene are SGHVS and FQNEAQ. The CDR3 runs to 15 residues. CDR3 sequence: CASSYTGDKNTEAFF. The CDR3, as DNA: TGTGCCAGCAGCTACACGGGGGACAAGAACACTGAAGCTTTCTTT. Using reference TRBV7-8 and TRBJ1-1 for the parts outside the CDR3, the full variable domain is GAGVSQSPRYKVAKRGQDVALRCDPISGHVSLFWYQQALGQGPEFLTYFQNEAQLDKSGLPSDRFFAERPEGSVSTLKIQRTQQEDSAVYLCASSYTGDKNTEAFFGQGTRLTVV.

This clone has just a few counts. The V call is TRBV3-1 (or the pseudogene TRBV3-2), the J call TRBJ1-6, with D possibly TRBD1 on 5 matching bases. Germline assignment: CDR1 LGHDT and CDR2 YNNKEL (reference sequence). The CDR3 length is 15 residues. Trimming removed 1 base from V and 3 bases from J, with 7 bases in between. The CDR3 protein is CASSQARGYNSPLHF. The DNA for the CDR3 is TGTGCCAGCAGCCAAGCGAGGGGCTATAATTCACCCCTCCACTTT.

The CDR3 loop reads CASSIAQGGKPQHF. The CDR3 region has the DNA TGTGCCAGTAGTATCGCCCAAGGGGGCAAGCCCCAGCATTTT. The rearrangement links TRBV19 to TRBJ1-5, with 7 positions matching TRBD1. Germline loops: CDR1 LNHDA, CDR2 SQIVND (reference sequence). This CDR3 has 14 amino acids. With 3 bases clipped from V and 8 bases from J, the junction kept 7 bases outside the gene matches. The whole variable domain, remainder taken from reference TRBV19 and TRBJ1-5, is DGGITQSPKYLFRKEGQNVTLSCEQNLNHDAMYWYRQDPGQGLRLIYYSQIVNDFQKGDIAEGYSVSREKKESFPLTVTSAQKNPTAFYLCASSIAQGGKPQHFGDGTRLSIL.

The rearrangement joins TRBV29-1 to TRBJ1-5; TRBD1 matches at 11 bases. The CDR3 loop spans 19 amino acids. Per germline, CDR1 SQVTM and CDR2 ANQGSEA. V was clipped by 4 bases and J by 1 base; unmatched bases: 15. The CDR3 DNA is TGCAGCGTTGTTTGGTGGGGGGACAGGGGGACGAGCAGCAATCAGCCCCAGCATTTT. This gives the protein CSVVWWGDRGTSSNQPQHF.

V usage is TRBV5-1 and J usage is TRBJ1-3; 11 bases fit TRBD1. The CDR3 extends over 15 amino acids. After removal of 4 bases from V and 3 bases from J, the junction contained 3 bases not matched to a gene. Germline CDR1 and CDR2: SGHRS and YFSETQ. The CDR3 coding sequence is TGCGCCAGCAGCGAGGACAGGGGGCATGGAAACACCATATATTTT. Amino acids: CASSEDRGHGNTIYF.

This sequence joins TRBV6-6 and TRBJ2-3; 7 bases fit TRBD2. The V and J ends lost 3 bases and 4 bases, in that order; junction bases with no gene match: 7. The CDR3 contains 15 residues. Germline values: CDR1 MNHNY, CDR2 SVGAGI (reference sequence). The CDR3 reads CASSYSGGSADTQYF. The CDR3, as DNA: TGTGCCAGCAGTTATAGCGGCGGGAGCGCAGATACGCAGTATTTT.